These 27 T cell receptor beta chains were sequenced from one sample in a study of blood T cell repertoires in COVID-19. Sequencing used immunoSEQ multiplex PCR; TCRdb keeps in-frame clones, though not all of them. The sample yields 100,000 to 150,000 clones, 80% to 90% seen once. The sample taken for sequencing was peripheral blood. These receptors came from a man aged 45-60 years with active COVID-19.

The CDR3 here is CASSPNLAGETDTQYF. CDR3 sequence (DNA): TGTGCCAGCAGCCCAAACCTAGCGGGGGAAACAGATACGCAGTATTTT. The V gene is TRBV6-6, the J gene TRBJ2-3; TRBD2 matches at 10 bases. Germline V gene data show CDR1 as MNHNY and CDR2 as SVGAGI (reference sequence). V was pared by 6 bases and J by 3 bases, with 9 bases of the junction left unmatched. The CDR3 has 16 amino acids.

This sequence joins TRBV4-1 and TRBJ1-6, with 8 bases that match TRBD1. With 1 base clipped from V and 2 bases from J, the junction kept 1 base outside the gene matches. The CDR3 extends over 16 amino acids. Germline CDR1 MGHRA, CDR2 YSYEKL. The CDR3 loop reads CASSQGQGTYNSPLHF. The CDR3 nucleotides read TGCGCCAGCAGCCAAGGACAGGGGACCTATAATTCACCCCTCCACTTT.

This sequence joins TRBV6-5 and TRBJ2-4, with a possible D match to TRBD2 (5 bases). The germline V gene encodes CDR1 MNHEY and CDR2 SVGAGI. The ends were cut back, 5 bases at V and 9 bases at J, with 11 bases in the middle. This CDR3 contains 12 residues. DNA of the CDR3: TGTGCCAGCAGTCCGACCCGGGGCATTCAGTACTTC. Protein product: CASSPTRGIQYF.

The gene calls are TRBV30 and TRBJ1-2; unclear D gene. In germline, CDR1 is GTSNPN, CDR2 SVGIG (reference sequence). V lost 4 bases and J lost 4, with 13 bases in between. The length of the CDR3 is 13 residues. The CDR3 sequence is CAWNDGRPYGYTF. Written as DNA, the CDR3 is TGTGCCTGGAACGACGGGAGGCCCTATGGCTACACCTTC.

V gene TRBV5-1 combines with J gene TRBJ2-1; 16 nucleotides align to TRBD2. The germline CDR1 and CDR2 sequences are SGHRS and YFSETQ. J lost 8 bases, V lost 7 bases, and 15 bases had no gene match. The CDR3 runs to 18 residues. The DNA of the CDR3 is TGCGCCAGCTGCAAATCCCAGGGACTAGCGGGGGGGCCCGATGAGCAGTTCTTC. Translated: CASCKSQGLAGGPDEQFF.

CDR3 DNA sequence: TGTGCCAGCAGCTATAGAGGGTCGGATGGGGCTGGGGCCAACGTCCTGACTTTC. It is translated as CASSYRGSDGAGANVLTF. J is TRBJ2-6 and V is TRBV7-9; maybe TRBD2 (5 bases). The CDR3 has 18 residues. V was trimmed by 4 bases and J by 2 bases, leaving 18 bases between them. The germline CDR1 and CDR2 sequences are SEHNR and FQNEAQ (reference sequence).

CDR3 loop: CASSLLSQPQHF. CDR3 sequence (DNA): TGTGCCAGCAGCTTACTGAGCCAGCCCCAGCATTTT. The chain recombines TRBV7-9 with TRBJ1-5; D not resolved. Trimming stripped 2 bases from V and 7 bases from J, with 6 bases between. Per germline, CDR1 SEHNR and CDR2 FQNEAQ (reference sequence). The CDR3 consists of 12 residues.

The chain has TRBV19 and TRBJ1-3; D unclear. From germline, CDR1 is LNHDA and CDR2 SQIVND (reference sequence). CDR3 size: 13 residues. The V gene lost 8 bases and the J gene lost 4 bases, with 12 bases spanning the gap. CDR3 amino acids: CASAVVEGNTIYF. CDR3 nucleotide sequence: TGTGCCAGTGCGGTAGTGGAGGGAAACACCATATATTTT.

Written as DNA, the CDR3 is TGCGCCAGCAAAAAAGACAGTGGACCCTATACGCAGTATTTT. It is translated as CASKKDSGPYTQYF. The chain has TRBV5-1 and TRBJ2-3; TRBD1 is a possible D gene (5 bases). CDR3 length equals 14 residues. Germline lookup yields CDR1 SGHRS and CDR2 YFSETQ. V shed 6 bases and J shed 7 bases, with 18 bases lying between them.

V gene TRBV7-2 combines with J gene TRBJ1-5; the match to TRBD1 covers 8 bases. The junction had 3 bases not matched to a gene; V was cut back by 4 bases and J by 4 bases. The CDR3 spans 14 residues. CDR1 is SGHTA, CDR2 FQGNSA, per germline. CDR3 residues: CASSSRQGNQPQHF. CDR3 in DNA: TGTGCCAGCAGCTCGAGACAGGGGAATCAGCCCCAGCATTTT.

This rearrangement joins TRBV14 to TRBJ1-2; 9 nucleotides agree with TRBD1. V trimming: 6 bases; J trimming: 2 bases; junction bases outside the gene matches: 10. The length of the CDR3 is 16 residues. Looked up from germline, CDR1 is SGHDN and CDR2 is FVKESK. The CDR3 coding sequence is TGTGCCAGCAGGCGCAGGGACAGGGAGAGGAACTATGGCTACACCTTC. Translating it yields CASRRRDRERNYGYTF.

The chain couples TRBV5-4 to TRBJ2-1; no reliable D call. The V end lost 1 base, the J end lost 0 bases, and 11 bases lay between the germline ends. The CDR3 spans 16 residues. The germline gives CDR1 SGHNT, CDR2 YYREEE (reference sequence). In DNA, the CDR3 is TGTGCCAGCAGCTTGTTGGTGGTTAGCTCCTACAATGAGCAGTTCTTC. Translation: CASSLLVVSSYNEQFF.

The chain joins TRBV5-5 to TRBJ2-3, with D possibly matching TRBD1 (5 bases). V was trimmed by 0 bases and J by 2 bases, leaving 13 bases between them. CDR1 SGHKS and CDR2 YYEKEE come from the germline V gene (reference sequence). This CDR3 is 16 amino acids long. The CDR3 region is CASSLAFQGYTDTQYF. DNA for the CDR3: TGTGCCAGCAGCTTGGCCTTCCAGGGATACACAGATACGCAGTATTTT.

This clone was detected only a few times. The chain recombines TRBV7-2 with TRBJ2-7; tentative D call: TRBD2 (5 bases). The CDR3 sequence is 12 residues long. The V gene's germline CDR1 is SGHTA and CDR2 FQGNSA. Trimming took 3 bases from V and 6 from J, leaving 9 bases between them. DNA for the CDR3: TGTGCCAGCAGCTTTAGAGGGCGCGAGCAGTACTTC. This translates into CASSFRGREQYF.

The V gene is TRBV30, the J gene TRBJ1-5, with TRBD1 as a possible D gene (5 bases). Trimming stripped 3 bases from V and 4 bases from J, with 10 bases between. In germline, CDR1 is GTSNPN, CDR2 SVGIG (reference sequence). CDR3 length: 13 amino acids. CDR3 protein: CAWSQGRNQPQHF. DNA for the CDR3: TGTGCCTGGAGCCAGGGTAGAAATCAGCCCCAGCATTTT. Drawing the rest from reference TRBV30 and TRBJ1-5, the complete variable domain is SQTIHQWPATLVQPVGSPLSLECTVEGTSNPNLYWYRQAAGRGLQLLFYSVGIGQISSEVPQNLSASRPQDRQFILSSKKLLLSDSGFYLCAWSQGRNQPQHFGDGTRLSIL.

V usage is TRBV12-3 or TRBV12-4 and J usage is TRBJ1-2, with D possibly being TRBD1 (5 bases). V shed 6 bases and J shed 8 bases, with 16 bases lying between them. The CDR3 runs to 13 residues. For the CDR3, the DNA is TGTGCCAGCAGCCTCCGGGGGGGTGAGGGCTACACCTTC. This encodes CASSLRGGEGYTF.

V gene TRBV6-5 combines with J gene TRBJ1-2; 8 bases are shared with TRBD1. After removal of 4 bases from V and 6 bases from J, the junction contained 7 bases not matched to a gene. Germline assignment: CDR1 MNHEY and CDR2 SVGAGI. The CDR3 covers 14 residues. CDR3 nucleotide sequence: TGTGCCAGCAGTTTGCAGGGGGCGCGGCATGGCTACACCTTC. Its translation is CASSLQGARHGYTF.

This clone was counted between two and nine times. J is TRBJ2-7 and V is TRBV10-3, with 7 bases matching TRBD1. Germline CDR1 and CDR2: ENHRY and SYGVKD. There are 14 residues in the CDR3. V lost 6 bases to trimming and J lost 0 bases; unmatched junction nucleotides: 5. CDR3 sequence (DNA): TGTGCCATCAGACCGGGACAGACCTCCTACGAGCAGTACTTC. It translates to CAIRPGQTSYEQYF.

CDR3 bases: TGTGCCTGGAGTGTAAGTGGCAGGGGGAACACTGAAGCTTTCTTT. As protein: CAWSVSGRGNTEAFF. V gene TRBV30 combines with J gene TRBJ1-1; perhaps TRBD1 as D (6 bases). Per germline, CDR1 GTSNPN and CDR2 SVGIG (reference sequence). This CDR3 is 15 amino acids long. V was clipped by 0 bases and J by 1 base, with 12 bases between them.

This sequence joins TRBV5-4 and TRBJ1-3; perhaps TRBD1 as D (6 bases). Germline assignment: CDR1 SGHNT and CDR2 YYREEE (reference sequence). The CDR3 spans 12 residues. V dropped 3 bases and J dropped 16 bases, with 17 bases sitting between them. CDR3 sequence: CASSSDSRTLYF. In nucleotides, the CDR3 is TGTGCCAGCAGCTCGGACAGTAGGACTCTCTATTTT.

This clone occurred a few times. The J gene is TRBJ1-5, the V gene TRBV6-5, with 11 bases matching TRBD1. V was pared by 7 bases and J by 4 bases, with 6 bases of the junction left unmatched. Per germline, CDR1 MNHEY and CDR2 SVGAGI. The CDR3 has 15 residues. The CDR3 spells CASKQGQGENQPQHF. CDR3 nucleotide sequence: TGTGCCAGCAAACAGGGACAGGGGGAAAATCAGCCCCAGCATTTT.

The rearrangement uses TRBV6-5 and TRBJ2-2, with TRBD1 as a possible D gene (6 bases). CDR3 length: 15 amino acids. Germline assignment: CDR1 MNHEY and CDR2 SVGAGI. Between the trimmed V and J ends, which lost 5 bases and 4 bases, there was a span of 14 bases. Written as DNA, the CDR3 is TGTGCCAGCAGTCGGGCTAGAGGGGGCACCGGGGAGCTGTTTTTT. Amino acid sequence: CASSRARGGTGELFF.

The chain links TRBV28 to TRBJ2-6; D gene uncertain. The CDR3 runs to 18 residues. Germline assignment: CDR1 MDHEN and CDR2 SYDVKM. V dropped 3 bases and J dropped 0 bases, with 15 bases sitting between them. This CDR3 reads CASSLLSLSFSGANVLTF. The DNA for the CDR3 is TGTGCCAGCAGTTTGCTCTCGTTGAGTTTCTCTGGGGCCAACGTCCTGACTTTC.

Written as DNA, the CDR3 is TGTGCCACCTCGAGGGCTAGCGGGGGGGCCACTGAGCAGTTCTTC. This codes for CATSRASGGATEQFF. This chain links TRBV13 with TRBJ2-1, with 12 bases matching TRBD2. The CDR3 has 15 residues. CDR1 and CDR2 (germline): PRHDT, FYEKMQ (reference sequence). Trimming at V came to 10 bases and at J to 9 bases, leaving 13 bases not matched to a gene.

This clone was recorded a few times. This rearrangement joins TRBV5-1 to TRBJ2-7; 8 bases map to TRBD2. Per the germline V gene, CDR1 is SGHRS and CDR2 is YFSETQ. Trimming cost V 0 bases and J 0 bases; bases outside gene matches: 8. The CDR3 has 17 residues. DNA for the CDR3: TGCGCCAGCAGCTTGGCCGCAGGGCGGGGGGACTCCTACGAGCAGTACTTC. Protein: CASSLAAGRGDSYEQYF.

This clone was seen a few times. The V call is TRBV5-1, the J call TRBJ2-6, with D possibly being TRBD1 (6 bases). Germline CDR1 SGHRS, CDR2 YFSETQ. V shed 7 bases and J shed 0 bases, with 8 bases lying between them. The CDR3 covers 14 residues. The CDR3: CASVQGSGANVLTF. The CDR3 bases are TGCGCCAGCGTACAGGGCTCTGGGGCCAACGTCCTGACTTTC.

The CDR3 region has the DNA TGTGCCACCAGCAGACAGGGGGGACAAGAGACCCAGTACTTC. Translation: CATSRQGGQETQYF. The chain employs TRBV15 and TRBJ2-5; D is perhaps TRBD1 (7 bases). Germline V gene data show CDR1 as LNHNV and CDR2 as YYDKDF (reference sequence). The CDR3 is 14 amino acids. With 2 bases removed from V and 2 bases from J, the gap between germline ends came to 9 bases.